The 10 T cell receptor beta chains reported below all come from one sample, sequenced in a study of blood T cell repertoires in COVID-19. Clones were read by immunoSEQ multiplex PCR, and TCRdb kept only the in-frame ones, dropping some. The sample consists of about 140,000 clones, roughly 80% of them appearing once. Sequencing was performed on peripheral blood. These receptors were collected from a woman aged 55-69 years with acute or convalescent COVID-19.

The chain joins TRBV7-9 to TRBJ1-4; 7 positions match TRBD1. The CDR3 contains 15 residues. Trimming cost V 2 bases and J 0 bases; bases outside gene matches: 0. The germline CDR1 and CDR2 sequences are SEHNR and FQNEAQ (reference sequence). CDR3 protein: CASSLQGATNEKLFF. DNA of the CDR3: TGTGCCAGCAGCTTACAGGGGGCAACTAATGAAAAACTGTTTTTT.

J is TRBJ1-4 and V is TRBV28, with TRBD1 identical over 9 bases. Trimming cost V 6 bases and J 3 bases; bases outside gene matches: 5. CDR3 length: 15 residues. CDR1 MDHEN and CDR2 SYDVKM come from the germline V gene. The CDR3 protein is CASRPTGGANEKLFF. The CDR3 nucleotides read TGTGCCAGCAGACCAACAGGGGGCGCTAATGAAAAACTGTTTTTT.

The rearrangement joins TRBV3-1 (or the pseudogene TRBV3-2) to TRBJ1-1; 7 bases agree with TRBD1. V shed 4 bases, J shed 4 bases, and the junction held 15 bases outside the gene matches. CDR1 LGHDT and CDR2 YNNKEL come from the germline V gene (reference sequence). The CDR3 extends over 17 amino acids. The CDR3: CASSPDTGALLRTEAFF. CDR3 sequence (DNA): TGTGCCAGCAGCCCGGATACAGGGGCCCTACTCCGCACTGAAGCTTTCTTT.

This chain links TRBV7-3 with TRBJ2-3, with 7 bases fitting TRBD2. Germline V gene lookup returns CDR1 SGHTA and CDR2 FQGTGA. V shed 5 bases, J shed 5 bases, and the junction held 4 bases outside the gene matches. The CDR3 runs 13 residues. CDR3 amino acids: CASSPIAGDTQYF. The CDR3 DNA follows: TGTGCCAGCAGCCCCATAGCGGGAGATACGCAGTATTTT.

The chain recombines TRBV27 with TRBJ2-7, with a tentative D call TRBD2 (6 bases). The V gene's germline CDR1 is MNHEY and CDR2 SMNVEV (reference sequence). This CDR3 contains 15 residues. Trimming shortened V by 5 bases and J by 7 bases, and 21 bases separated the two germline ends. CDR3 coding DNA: TGTGCCAGCAGTCCTCGACTAGGGTTGCCTGGAGAGCAGTACTTC. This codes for CASSPRLGLPGEQYF.

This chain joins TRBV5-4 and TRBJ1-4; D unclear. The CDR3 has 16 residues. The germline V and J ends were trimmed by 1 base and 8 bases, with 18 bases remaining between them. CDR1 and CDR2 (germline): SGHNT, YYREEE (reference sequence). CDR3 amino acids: CASSLFGRRSGEKLFF. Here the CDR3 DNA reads TGTGCCAGCAGCTTGTTTGGTCGGCGGAGTGGCGAAAAACTGTTTTTT.

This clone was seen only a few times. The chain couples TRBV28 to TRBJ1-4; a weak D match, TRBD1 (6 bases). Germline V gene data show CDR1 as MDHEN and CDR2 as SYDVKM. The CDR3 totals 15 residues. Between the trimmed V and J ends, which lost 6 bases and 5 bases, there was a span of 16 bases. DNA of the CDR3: TGTGCCAGCAGCCCCGGGACACCCCTCAATGAAAAACTGTTTTTT. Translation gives CASSPGTPLNEKLFF.

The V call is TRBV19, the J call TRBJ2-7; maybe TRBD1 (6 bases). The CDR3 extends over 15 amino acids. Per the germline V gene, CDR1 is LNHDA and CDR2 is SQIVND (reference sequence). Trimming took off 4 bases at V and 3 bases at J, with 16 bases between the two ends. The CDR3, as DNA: TGTGCCAGTAGTACAGGGGCGGTTTCTCGCTACGAGCAGTACTTC. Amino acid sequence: CASSTGAVSRYEQYF.

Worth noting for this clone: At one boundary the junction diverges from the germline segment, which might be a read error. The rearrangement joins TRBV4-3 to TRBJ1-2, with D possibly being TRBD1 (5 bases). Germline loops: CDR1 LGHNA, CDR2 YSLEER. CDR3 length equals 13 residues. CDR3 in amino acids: CASSQDWPGRGFF. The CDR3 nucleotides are TGCGCCAGCAGCCAAGATTGGCCGGGGAGGGGCTTTTTC.

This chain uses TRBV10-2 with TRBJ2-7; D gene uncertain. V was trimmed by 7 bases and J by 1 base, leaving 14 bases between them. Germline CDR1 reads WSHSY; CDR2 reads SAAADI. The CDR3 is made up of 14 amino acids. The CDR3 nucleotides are TGCGCCAGCACTCATCGGGTTTCATCCTACGAGCAGTACTTC. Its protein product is CASTHRVSSYEQYF.